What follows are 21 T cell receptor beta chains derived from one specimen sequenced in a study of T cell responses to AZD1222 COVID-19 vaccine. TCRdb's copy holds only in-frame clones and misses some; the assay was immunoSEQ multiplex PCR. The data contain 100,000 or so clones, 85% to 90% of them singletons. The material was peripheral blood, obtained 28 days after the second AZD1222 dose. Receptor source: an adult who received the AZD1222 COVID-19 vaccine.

The CDR3 region has the DNA TGTGCCAGCAGTGAATGGGAAAAACTGTTTTTT. Translation: CASSEWEKLFF. The J gene is TRBJ1-4, the V gene TRBV6-1; D gene ambiguous. The length of the CDR3 is 11 residues. Germline assignment: CDR1 MNHNS and CDR2 SASEGT. V was trimmed by 2 bases and J by 8 bases, leaving 3 bases between them.

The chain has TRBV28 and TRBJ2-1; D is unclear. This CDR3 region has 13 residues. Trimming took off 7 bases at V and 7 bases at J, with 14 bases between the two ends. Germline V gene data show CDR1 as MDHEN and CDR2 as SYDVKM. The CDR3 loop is CASISSRLNEQFF. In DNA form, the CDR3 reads TGTGCCAGCATATCTTCCCGGTTAAATGAGCAGTTCTTC.

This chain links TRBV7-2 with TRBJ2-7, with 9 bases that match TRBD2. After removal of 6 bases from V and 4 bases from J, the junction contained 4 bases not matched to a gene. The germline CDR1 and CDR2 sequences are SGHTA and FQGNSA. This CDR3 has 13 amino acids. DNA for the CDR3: TGTGCCAGCAGTGCTAGCGGGATTTACGAGCAGTACTTC. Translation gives CASSASGIYEQYF.

The DNA of the CDR3 is TGTGCCAGTAGTATAGGGCGACAGTCCGGCTACACCTTC. This encodes CASSIGRQSGYTF. The gene calls are TRBV19 and TRBJ1-2, with D possibly being TRBD1 (5 bases). Germline lookup yields CDR1 LNHDA and CDR2 SQIVND (reference sequence). The CDR3 spans 13 residues. V lost 1 base to trimming and J lost 8 bases, with 11 bases between them.

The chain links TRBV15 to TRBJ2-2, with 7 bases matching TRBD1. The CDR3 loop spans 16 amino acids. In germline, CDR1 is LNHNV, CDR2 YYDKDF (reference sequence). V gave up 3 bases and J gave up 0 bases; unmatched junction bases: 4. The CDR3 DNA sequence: TGTGCCACCAGCAGGTCAGGGGGAGCGAACACCGGGGAGCTGTTTTTT. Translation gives CATSRSGGANTGELFF.

The CDR3 region has the DNA TGTGCCAGCAGTTTAACCTATCGGGACTGGACCTACGAGCAGTACTTC. This gives the protein CASSLTYRDWTYEQYF. V usage is TRBV28 and J usage is TRBJ2-7, with D maybe TRBD2 (6 bases). CDR1 MDHEN and CDR2 SYDVKM come from the germline V gene. The CDR3 contains 16 residues. Trimming took 2 bases from V and 2 from J, leaving 16 bases between them.

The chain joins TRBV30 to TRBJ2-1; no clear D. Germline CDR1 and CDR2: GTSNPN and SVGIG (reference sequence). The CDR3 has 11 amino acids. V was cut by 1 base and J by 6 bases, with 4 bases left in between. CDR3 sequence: CAWSGVNEQFF. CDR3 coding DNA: TGTGCCTGGAGTGGGGTCAATGAGCAGTTCTTC.

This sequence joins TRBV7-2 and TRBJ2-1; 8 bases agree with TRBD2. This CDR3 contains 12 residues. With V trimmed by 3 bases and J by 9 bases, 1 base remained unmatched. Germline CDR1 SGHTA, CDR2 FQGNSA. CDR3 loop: CASSFGGGEQFF. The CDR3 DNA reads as TGTGCCAGCAGCTTCGGGGGGGGTGAGCAGTTCTTC.

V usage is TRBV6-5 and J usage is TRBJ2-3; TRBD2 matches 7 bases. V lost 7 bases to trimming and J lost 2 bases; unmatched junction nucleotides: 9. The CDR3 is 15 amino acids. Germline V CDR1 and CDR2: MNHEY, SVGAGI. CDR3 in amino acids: CASKESGRITDTQYF. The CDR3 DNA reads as TGTGCCAGCAAAGAATCCGGGAGGATCACAGATACGCAGTATTTT.

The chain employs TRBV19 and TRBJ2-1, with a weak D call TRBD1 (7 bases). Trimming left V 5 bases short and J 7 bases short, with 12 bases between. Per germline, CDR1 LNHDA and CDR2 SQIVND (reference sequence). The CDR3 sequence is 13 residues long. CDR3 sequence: CASSVQGGNEQFF. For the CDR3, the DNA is TGTGCCAGTAGTGTTCAGGGGGGTAATGAGCAGTTCTTC.

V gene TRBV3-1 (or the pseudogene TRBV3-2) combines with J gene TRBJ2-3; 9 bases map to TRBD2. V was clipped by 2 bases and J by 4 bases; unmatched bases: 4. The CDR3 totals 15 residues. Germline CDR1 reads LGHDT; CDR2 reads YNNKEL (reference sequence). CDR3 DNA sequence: TGTGCCAGCAGCCAAATTAGCGGGAGCGCAGATACGCAGTATTTT. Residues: CASSQISGSADTQYF.

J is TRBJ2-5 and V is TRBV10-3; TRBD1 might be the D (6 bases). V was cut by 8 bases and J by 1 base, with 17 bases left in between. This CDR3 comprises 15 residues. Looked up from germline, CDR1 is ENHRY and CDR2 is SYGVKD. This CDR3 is CAIATPWTAQETQYF. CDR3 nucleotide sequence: TGTGCCATCGCGACACCATGGACAGCCCAAGAGACCCAGTACTTC.

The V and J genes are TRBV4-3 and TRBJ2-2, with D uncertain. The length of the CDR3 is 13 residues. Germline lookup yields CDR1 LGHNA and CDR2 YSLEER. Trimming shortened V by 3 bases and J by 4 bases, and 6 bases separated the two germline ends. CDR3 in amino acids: CASSQFTTGELFF. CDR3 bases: TGCGCCAGCAGCCAGTTTACCACCGGGGAGCTGTTTTTT.

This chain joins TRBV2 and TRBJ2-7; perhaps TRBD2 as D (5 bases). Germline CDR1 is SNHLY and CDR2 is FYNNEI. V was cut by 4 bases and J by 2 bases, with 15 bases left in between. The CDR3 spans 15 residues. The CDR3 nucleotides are TGTGCCAGCAGTGGAGGGCGGGTCGGCACCTACGAGCAGTACTTC. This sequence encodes CASSGGRVGTYEQYF.

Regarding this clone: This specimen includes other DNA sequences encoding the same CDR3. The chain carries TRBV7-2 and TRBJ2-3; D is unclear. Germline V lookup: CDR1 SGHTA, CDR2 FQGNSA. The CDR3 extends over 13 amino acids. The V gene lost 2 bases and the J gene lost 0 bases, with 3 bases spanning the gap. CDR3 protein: CASSLFSTDTQYF. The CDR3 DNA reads TGTGCCAGCAGCTTATTTAGCACAGATACGCAGTATTTT.

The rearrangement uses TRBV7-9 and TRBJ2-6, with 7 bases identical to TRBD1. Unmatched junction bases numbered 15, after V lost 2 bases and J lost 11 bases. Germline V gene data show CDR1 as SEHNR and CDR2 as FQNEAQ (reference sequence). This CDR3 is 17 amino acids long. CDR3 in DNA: TGTGCCAGCAGCTTAATAGGGACAGTTCTGGAGATGGACGTCCTGACTTTC. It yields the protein CASSLIGTVLEMDVLTF.

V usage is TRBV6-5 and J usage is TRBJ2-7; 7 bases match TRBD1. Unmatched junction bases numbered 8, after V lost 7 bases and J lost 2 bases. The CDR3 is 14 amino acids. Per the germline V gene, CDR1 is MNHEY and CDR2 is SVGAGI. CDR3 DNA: TGTGCCAGCAATGCCGGGACAGCCCCCTACGAGCAGTACTTC. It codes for CASNAGTAPYEQYF.

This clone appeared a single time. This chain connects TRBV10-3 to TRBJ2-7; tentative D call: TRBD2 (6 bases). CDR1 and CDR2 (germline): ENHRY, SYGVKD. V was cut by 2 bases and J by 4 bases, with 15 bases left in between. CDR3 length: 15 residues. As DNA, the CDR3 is TGTGCCATCAGTGAGCCCGGGGAGGTGGCGTACGAGCAGTACTTC. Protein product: CAISEPGEVAYEQYF.

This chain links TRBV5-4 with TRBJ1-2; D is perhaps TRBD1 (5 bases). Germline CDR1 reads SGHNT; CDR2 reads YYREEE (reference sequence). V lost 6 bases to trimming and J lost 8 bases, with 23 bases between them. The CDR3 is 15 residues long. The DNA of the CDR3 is TGTGCCAGCACTCAAATAACGCTGCTAGGGGACGGCTACACCTTC. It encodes CASTQITLLGDGYTF.

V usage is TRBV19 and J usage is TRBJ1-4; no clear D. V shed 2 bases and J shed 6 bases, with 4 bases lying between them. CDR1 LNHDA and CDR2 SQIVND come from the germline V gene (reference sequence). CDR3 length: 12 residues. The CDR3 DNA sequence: TGTGCCAGTAGTATAAGTCATGAAAAACTGTTTTTT. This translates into CASSISHEKLFF.

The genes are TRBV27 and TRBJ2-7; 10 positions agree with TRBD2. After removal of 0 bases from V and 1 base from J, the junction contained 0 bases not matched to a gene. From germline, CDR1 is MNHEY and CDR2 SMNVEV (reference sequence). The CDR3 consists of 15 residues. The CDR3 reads CASSLSSGRSYEQYF. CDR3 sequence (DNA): TGTGCCAGCAGTTTATCTAGCGGGAGGTCCTACGAGCAGTACTTC.